Following are 12 T cell receptor beta chains from one sample sequenced in a study of T cell responses to AZD1222 COVID-19 vaccine. Sequencing was performed with immunoSEQ multiplex PCR; in TCRdb, only in-frame clones are kept and a portion is missing. The repertoire holds roughly 180,000 clones, with about 87% as singletons. Sequenced here: peripheral blood, sampled on day 0 of MenACWY control vaccination. Every receptor here comes from an adult in good health.

The rearrangement links TRBV12-3 or TRBV12-4 to TRBJ1-2; TRBD1 might be the D (6 bases). V lost 6 bases, J lost 4 bases, and 9 bases lay in between. The CDR3 is 12 amino acids. CDR3 region: CASSRGAYGYTF. CDR3 coding DNA: TGTGCCAGCAGCAGGGGCGCCTATGGCTACACCTTC.

This clone occurred once. The chain uses TRBV27 and TRBJ2-7, with unresolved D. Looked up from germline, CDR1 is MNHEY and CDR2 is SMNVEV (reference sequence). Trimming left V 5 bases short and J 2 bases short, with 10 bases between. There are 13 residues in the CDR3. CDR3 in DNA: TGTGCCAGCAGTCCAAGTGGTACCTACGAGCAGTACTTC. Translating gives CASSPSGTYEQYF.

This chain joins TRBV7-8 and TRBJ2-5; D remains unclear. The CDR3 spans 13 residues. CDR1 SGHVS and CDR2 FQNEAQ come from the germline V gene. Trimming removed 7 bases from V and 5 bases from J, with 14 bases in between. CDR3 sequence: CASTPGNSETQYF. CDR3 nucleotides: TGTGCCAGCACCCCGGGCAACAGCGAGACCCAGTACTTC. Variable domain in full (rest from reference TRBV7-8 and TRBJ2-5): GAGVSQSPRYKVAKRGQDVALRCDPISGHVSLFWYQQALGQGPEFLTYFQNEAQLDKSGLPSDRFFAERPEGSVSTLKIQRTQQEDSAVYLCASTPGNSETQYFGPGTRLLVL.

The chain couples TRBV5-1 to TRBJ1-1; TRBD1 is a possible D gene (5 bases). CDR3 size: 14 residues. CDR1 is SGHRS, CDR2 YFSETQ, per germline. V lost 7 bases, J lost 1 base, and 14 bases lay in between. Written as DNA, the CDR3 is TGCGCCAGCGCCTATAGAACAGGGAACACTGAAGCTTTCTTT. Residues: CASAYRTGNTEAFF.

This clone was seen a few times. The V gene is TRBV19, the J gene TRBJ1-5, with unresolved D. CDR3 length: 16 residues. Germline-derived CDR1 and CDR2 are LNHDA and SQIVND (reference sequence). V lost 1 base and J lost 1, with 11 bases in between. Here the CDR3 DNA reads TGTGCCAGTAGTATAGGTCGTGGAGGGAGCAATCAGCCCCAGCATTTT. Amino acids: CASSIGRGGSNQPQHF.

This sequence joins TRBV5-1 and TRBJ1-1, with 8 bases lining up with TRBD1. This CDR3 region has 17 residues. Unmatched junction bases numbered 12, after V lost 1 base and J lost 4 bases. In germline, CDR1 is SGHRS, CDR2 YFSETQ. CDR3 DNA sequence: TGCGCCAGCAGCTTGAGCCCCTTAACAGGGGGAAGCACTGAAGCTTTCTTT. Translated: CASSLSPLTGGSTEAFF. Combining the CDR3 with reference TRBV5-1 and TRBJ1-1 gives the whole variable domain KAGVTQTPRYLIKTRGQQVTLSCSPISGHRSVSWYQQTPGQGLQFLFEYFSETQRNKGNFPGRFSGRQFSNSRSEMNVSTLELGDSALYLCASSLSPLTGGSTEAFFGQGTRLTVV.

The V and J genes are TRBV6-4 and TRBJ2-7; tentatively, D is TRBD1 (6 bases). Trimming stripped 6 bases from V and 0 bases from J, with 15 bases between. The germline CDR1 and CDR2 sequences are MRHNA and SNTAGT. The CDR3 sequence is 15 residues long. The CDR3 spells CASREDRGASYEQYF. The CDR3 DNA reads TGTGCCAGCAGGGAGGACAGAGGGGCCTCCTACGAGCAGTACTTC.

The CDR3: CASSSGGRDTQYF. The CDR3 DNA reads TGTGCCAGCAGTAGCGGAGGCCGGGATACGCAGTATTTT. The chain is built from TRBV6-5 and TRBJ2-3; D possibly corresponds to TRBD2 (5 bases). Germline CDR1 reads MNHEY; CDR2 reads SVGAGI. V was clipped by 5 bases and J by 6 bases, with 12 bases between them. The CDR3 covers 13 residues.

The chain combines TRBV7-3 with TRBJ1-6; no clear D gene. V lost 5 bases and J 5 bases, leaving 16 bases between the germline ends. The CDR3 has 16 residues. CDR1 and CDR2 from the germline V gene are SGHTA and FQGTGA. CDR3 protein: CASSHGRQEDNSPLHF. The DNA for the CDR3 is TGTGCCAGCAGCCACGGCCGACAAGAAGATAATTCACCCCTCCACTTT.

The chain employs TRBV7-2 and TRBJ2-3; D is perhaps TRBD2 (7 bases). Germline assignment: CDR1 SGHTA and CDR2 FQGNSA. V was cut by 0 bases and J by 1 base, with 11 bases left in between. The CDR3 spans 16 residues. CDR3 nucleotide sequence: TGTGCCAGCAGCTTAGCGGGGGGGCTCGGCACAGATACGCAGTATTTT. Protein sequence: CASSLAGGLGTDTQYF. Using reference TRBV7-2 and TRBJ2-3 for the parts outside the CDR3, the full variable domain is GAGVSQSPSNKVTEKGKDVELRCDPISGHTALYWYRQSLGQGLEFLIYFQGNSAPDKSGLPSDRFSAERTGGSVSTLTIQRTQQEDSAVYLCASSLAGGLGTDTQYFGPGTRLTVL.

The CDR3 is CAISESVREETQYF. The CDR3 nucleotides are TGTGCCATCAGTGAGTCCGTCAGGGAAGAGACCCAGTACTTC. The V and J genes are TRBV10-3 and TRBJ2-5; perhaps TRBD1 as D (5 bases). V was pared by 0 bases and J by 3 bases, with 8 bases between. Per the germline V gene, CDR1 is ENHRY and CDR2 is SYGVKD. This CDR3 region has 14 residues.

V usage is TRBV4-2 and J usage is TRBJ2-3, with 7 bases identical to TRBD2. The J segment lost 2 bases and the V segment lost 1 base, leaving 9 bases of the junction unmatched. The CDR3 is made up of 17 amino acids. Germline V CDR1 and CDR2: LGHNA, YNFKEQ. CDR3 in DNA: TGTGCCAGCAGCCAAGGTCCGCTCGCGGGGGACACAGATACGCAGTATTTT. This gives the protein CASSQGPLAGDTDTQYF.